The 8 T cell receptor beta chains given below trace back to one sample, sequenced in a study of blood T cell repertoires in COVID-19. The protocol was immunoSEQ multiplex PCR, while the TCRdb copy is restricted to in-frame clones and leaves out a portion. The sample has fewer than 700,000 clones, roughly 91% seen once. Sample: peripheral blood. Receptors originate from a woman aged 45 to 65 with COVID-19, enrolled during active disease.

V usage is TRBV29-1 and J usage is TRBJ2-7; weak D call: TRBD1 (6 bases). CDR1 and CDR2 (germline): SQVTM, ANQGSEA. V lost 4 bases, J lost 2 bases, and 9 bases lay in between. The CDR3 has 12 residues. This CDR3 reads CSVADRAYEQYF. CDR3 coding DNA: TGCAGCGTTGCGGACAGAGCCTACGAGCAGTACTTC.

V and J are TRBV7-9 and TRBJ2-7; D uncertain. Trimming cost V 4 bases and J 6 bases, with 10 bases left between them. The CDR3 length is 12 residues. The germline gives CDR1 SEHNR, CDR2 FQNEAQ (reference sequence). The CDR3 sequence is CASSSRSGEQYF. Written as DNA, the CDR3 is TGTGCCAGCAGCTCTAGATCGGGCGAGCAGTACTTC. The full variable domain, with the rest looked up from reference TRBV7-9 and TRBJ2-7, is DTGVSQNPRHKITKRGQNVTFRCDPISEHNRLYWYRQTLGQGPEFLTYFQNEAQLEKSRLLSDRFSAERPKGSFSTLEIQRTEQGDSAMYLCASSSRSGEQYFGPGTRLTVT.

V usage is TRBV28 and J usage is TRBJ1-3; D unresolved. Germline CDR1 MDHEN, CDR2 SYDVKM. There are 15 residues in the CDR3. The V end was cut by 5 bases, the J end by 4 bases, with 15 bases between. In DNA, the CDR3 is TGTGCCAGCAGTGCCCAGGTAGAATCCGGAAACACCATATATTTT. Protein: CASSAQVESGNTIYF.

The chain recombines TRBV9 with TRBJ1-2, with D perhaps TRBD1 (6 bases). The CDR3 sequence is 16 residues long. Germline assignment: CDR1 SGDLS and CDR2 YYNGEE. V was clipped by 3 bases and J by 0 bases, with 15 bases between them. The CDR3 spells CASSAGRGLANYGYTF. Written as DNA, the CDR3 is TGTGCCAGCAGCGCGGGGAGGGGGTTAGCTAACTATGGCTACACCTTC.

The chain has TRBV9 and TRBJ1-1; 7 bases fit TRBD1. The length of the CDR3 is 13 residues. Trimming at V came to 3 bases and at J to 5 bases, leaving 4 bases not matched to a gene. CDR1 SGDLS and CDR2 YYNGEE come from the germline V gene. CDR3 sequence (DNA): TGTGCCAGCAGCGCCAGGGGGTGGACTGAAGCTTTCTTT. Encoded protein: CASSARGWTEAFF.

The rearrangement uses TRBV7-8 and TRBJ1-3, with TRBD1 matching over 7 bases. V lost 1 base, J lost 2 bases, and 8 bases stayed unmatched. CDR1 is SGHVS and CDR2 is FQNEAQ in the germline V gene. The CDR3 length is 17 residues. The CDR3 DNA reads as TGTGCCAGCAGCTTAGGGGGACAGCTTCTACCTGGAAACACCATATATTTT. Encoded protein: CASSLGGQLLPGNTIYF.

This clone was detected only once. The rearrangement uses TRBV23-1 and TRBJ2-3, with TRBD1 matching 8 bases. TRBV23-1 is annotated as an ORF whose role is uncertain. The CDR3 loop spans 16 amino acids. Written as DNA, the CDR3 is TGCGACATGCAGGGGGCCACCGGGACACGCACAGATACGCAGTATTTT. Amino acid sequence: CDMQGATGTRTDTQYF.

The chain employs TRBV6-5 and TRBJ2-2, with 9 bases that match TRBD1. The CDR3 is 15 amino acids. CDR1 MNHEY and CDR2 SVGAGI come from the germline V gene. Losses at the gene ends were 7 bases for V and 5 bases for J; bases not matched to a gene: 8. The CDR3 bases are TGTGCCAGCACTGCCGGGACAGGGTTGACCGGGGAGCTGTTTTTT. Translation: CASTAGTGLTGELFF.